This T cell receptor beta chain was retrieved from a study of blood T cells in healthy people across ages. V shed 3 bases, J shed 4 bases, and the junction held 10 bases outside the gene matches. CDR1 is SGHRS, CDR2 YFSETQ, per germline. The CDR3 consists of 17 residues. This clonotype was seen more than once but under ten times. Its cognate antigen is unknown. For the second PCR, which ran for about 7 to 11 cycles, a sample-barcoded 5' primer and a J-beta primer mix were used. TCRdb analysed the 5' RACE reads with MiXCR anew, one entry per CDR3 protein. The data contain 540,000 or so distinct CDR3 sequences, less than 60% of them singletons. Broader study findings: PBMCs were not sorted, which prevented a conclusive comparison of naive versus antigen-experienced cells. Both naive CD4+ cell counts and diversity were greater in long-lived donors than in aged donors.

The people who gave samples were healthy Caucasians from Russia, aged about 6 to 100. Each individual donor underwent a draw of roughly 10 milliliters of peripheral blood. Source material: blood. The source is a man aged 80 or over in good health. The genes are TRBV5-1 and TRBJ2-6, with TRBD1 matching 7 bases. CDR3 DNA: TGCGCCAGCAGCTCACAAGCGACAGGGAACGGGGCCAACGTCCTGACTTTC. This gives the protein CASSSQATGNGANVLTF. Full variable domain (remainder filled in from reference TRBV5-1 and TRBJ2-6): KAGVTQTPRYLIKTRGQQVTLSCSPISGHRSVSWYQQTPGQGLQFLFEYFSETQRNKGNFPGRFSGRQFSNSRSEMNVSTLELGDSALYLCASSSQATGNGANVLTFGAGSRLTVL.